This paragraph covers one T cell receptor (beta chain) sequence. Although they were nominally healthy when sampled, donors likely had unrecorded immune exposures. This PCR relied on a set of 60 Vbeta primers and 13 Jbeta primers. The data were produced by immunoSEQ multiplex PCR, yet TCRdb's version contains in-frame clones alone and is incomplete. The table includes around 160,000 clones, 60% to 85% detected once. This sample was included in a study of cytomegalovirus exposure and HLA in healthy donors. The sequenced sample consisted of PBMCs. This receptor was identified in a man aged 35 to 55 in good health and CMV-seropositive.

DNA for the CDR3: TGTGCCAGCAGCTTAGGAGCAGGGCTTAGCAATCAGCCCCAGCATTTT. Encoded protein: CASSLGAGLSNQPQHF. The gene calls are TRBV7-6 and TRBJ1-5, with D possibly being TRBD1 (5 bases). The CDR3 spans 16 residues. The germline V gene has CDR1 SGHVS and CDR2 FNYEAQ. V dropped 1 base and J dropped 0 bases, with 10 bases sitting between them.